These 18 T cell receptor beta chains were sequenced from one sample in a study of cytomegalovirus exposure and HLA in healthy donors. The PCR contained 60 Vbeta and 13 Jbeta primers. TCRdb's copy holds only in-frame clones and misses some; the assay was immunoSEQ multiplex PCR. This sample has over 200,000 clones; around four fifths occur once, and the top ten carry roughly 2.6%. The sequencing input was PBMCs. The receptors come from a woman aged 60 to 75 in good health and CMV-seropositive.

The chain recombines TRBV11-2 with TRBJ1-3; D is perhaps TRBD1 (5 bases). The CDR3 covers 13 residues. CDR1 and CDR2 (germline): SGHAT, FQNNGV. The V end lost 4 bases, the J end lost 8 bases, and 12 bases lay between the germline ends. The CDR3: CASSSPQGHTIYF. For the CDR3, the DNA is TGTGCCAGCAGCTCCCCTCAGGGTCACACCATATATTTT.

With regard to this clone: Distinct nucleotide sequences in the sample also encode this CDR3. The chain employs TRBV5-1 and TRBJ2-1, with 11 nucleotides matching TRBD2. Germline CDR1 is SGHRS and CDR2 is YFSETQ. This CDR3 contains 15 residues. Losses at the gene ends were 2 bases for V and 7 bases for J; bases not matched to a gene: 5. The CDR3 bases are TGCGCCAGCAGCTTACTAGCGGGAGAGGGTAATGAGCAGTTCTTC. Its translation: CASSLLAGEGNEQFF.

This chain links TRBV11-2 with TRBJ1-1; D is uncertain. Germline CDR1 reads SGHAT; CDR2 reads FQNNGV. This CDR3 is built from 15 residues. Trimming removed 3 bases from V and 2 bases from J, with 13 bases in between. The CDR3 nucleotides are TGTGCCAGCAGCTTTTCCGTAGATAGCAACACTGAAGCTTTCTTT. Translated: CASSFSVDSNTEAFF.

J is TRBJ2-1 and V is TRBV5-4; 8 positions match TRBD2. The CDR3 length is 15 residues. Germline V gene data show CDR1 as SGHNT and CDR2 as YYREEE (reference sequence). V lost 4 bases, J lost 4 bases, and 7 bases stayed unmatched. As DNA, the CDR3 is TGTGCCAGCAGCCCAACTAGCGGTGCGTACAATGAGCAGTTCTTC. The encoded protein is CASSPTSGAYNEQFF.

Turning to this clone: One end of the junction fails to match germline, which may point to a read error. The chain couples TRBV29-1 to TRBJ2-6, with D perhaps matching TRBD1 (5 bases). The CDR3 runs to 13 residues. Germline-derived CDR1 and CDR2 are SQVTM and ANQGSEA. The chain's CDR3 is CSVLGTGANALTF. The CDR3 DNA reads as TGCAGCGTTCTTGGTACTGGGGCCAACGCCCTGACTTTC.

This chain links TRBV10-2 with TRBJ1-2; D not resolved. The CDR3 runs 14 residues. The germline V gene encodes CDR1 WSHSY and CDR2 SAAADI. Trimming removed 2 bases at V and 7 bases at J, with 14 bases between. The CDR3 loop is CASSEASSGSGYTF. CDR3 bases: TGCGCCAGCAGTGAGGCATCGTCGGGATCTGGCTACACCTTC.

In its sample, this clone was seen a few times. The CDR3, as DNA: TGTGCCAGCAGCCTACAGGGGGCTAGGACTGGAAACACCATATATTTT. Amino acids: CASSLQGARTGNTIYF. This chain connects TRBV5-8 to TRBJ1-3, with TRBD1 matching 9 bases. Trimming took 4 bases from V and 2 from J; bases not matched to a gene: 7. CDR1 and CDR2 from the germline V gene are SGHTS and YDEGEE. The length of the CDR3 is 16 residues.

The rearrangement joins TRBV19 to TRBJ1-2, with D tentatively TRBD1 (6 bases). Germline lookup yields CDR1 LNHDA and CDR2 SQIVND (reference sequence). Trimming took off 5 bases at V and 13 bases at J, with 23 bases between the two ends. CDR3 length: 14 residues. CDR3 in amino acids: CASSPGHHIASPTF. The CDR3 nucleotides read TGTGCCAGTAGTCCGGGACACCATATCGCATCTCCCACCTTC.

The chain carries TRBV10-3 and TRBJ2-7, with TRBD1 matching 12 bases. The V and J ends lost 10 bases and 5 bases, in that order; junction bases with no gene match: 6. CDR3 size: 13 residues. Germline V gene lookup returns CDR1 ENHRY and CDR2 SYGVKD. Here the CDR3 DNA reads TGTGCCACCCGCGGGACAGGGGGCAACGAGCAGTACTTC. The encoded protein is CATRGTGGNEQYF.

CDR3 bases: TGTGCCAGCAGGGAATATCACACCGGGGAGCTGTTTTTT. Its translation: CASREYHTGELFF. The gene calls are TRBV2 and TRBJ2-2; D call uncertain. CDR1 and CDR2 from the germline V gene are SNHLY and FYNNEI. This CDR3 contains 13 residues. The germline V and J ends were trimmed by 6 bases and 3 bases, with 8 bases remaining between them.

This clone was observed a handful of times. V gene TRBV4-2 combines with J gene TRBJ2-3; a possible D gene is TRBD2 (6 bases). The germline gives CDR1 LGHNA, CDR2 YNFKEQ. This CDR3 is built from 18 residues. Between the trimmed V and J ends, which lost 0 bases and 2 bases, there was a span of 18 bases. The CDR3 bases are TGTGCCAGCAGCCAAGACTCCTCCCGGGGGACCATCACAGATACGCAGTATTTT. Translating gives CASSQDSSRGTITDTQYF.

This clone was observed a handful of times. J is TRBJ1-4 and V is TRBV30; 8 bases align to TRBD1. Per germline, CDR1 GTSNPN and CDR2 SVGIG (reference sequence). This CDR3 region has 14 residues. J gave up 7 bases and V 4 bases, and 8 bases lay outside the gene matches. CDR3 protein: CAWNLDRAGEKLFF. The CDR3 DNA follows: TGTGCCTGGAATTTGGACAGGGCGGGTGAAAAACTGTTTTTT.

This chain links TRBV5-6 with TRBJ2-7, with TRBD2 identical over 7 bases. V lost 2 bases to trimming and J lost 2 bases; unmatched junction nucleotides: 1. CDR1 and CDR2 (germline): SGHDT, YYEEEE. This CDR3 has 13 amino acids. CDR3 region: CASSFSGAYEQYF. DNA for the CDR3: TGTGCCAGCAGCTTCAGCGGGGCCTACGAGCAGTACTTC.

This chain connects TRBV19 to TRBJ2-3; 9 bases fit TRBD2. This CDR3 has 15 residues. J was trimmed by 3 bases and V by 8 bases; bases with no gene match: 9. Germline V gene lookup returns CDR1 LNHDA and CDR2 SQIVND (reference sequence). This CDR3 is CASSPGTSSTDTQYF. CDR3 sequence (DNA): TGTGCCAGTTCCCCCGGGACTAGCTCGACAGATACGCAGTATTTT.

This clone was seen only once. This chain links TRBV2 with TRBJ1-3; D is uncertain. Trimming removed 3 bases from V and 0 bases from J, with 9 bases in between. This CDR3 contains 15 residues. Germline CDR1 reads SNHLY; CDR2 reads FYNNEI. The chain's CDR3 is CASSETGSSGNTIYF. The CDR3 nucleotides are TGTGCCAGCAGTGAGACCGGGAGCTCTGGAAACACCATATATTTT. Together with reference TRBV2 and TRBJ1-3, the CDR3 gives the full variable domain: EPEVTQTPSHQVTQMGQEVILRCVPISNHLYFYWYRQILGQKVEFLVSFYNNEISEKSEIFDDQFSVERPDGSNFTLKIRSTKLEDSAMYFCASSETGSSGNTIYFGEGSWLTVV.

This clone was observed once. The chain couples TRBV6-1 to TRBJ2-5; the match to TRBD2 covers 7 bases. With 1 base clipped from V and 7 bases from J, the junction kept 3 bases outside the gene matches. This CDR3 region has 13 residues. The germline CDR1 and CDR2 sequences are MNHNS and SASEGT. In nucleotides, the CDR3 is TGTGCCAGCAGTGAAGTTGGGACTACGACCCAGTACTTC. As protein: CASSEVGTTTQYF.

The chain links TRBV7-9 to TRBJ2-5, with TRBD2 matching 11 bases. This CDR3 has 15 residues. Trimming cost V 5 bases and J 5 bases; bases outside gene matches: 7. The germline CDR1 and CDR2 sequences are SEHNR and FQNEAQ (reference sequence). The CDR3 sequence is CASSTIAGGVETQYF. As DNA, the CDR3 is TGTGCCAGCAGCACCATAGCGGGAGGGGTTGAGACCCAGTACTTC.

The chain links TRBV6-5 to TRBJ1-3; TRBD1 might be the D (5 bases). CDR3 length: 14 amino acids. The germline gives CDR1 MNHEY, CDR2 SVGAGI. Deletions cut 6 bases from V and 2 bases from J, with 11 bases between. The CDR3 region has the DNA TGTGCCAGCAGGGAGGGGCAGCCTGGAAACACCATATATTTT. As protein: CASREGQPGNTIYF.